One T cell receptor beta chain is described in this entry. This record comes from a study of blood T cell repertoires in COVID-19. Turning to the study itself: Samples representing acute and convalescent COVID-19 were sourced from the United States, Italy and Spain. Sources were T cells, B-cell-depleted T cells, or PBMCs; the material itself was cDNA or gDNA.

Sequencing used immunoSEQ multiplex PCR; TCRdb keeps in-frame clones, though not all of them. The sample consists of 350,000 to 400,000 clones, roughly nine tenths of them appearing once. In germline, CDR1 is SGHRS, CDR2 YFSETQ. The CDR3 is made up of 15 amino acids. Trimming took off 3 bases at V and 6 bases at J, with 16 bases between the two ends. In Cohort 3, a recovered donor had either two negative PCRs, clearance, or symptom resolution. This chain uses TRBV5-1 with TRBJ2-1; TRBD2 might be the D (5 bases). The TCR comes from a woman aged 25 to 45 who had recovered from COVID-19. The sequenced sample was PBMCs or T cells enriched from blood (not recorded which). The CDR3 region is CASSSLAALSNEQFF. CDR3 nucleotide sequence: TGCGCCAGCAGCTCGCTAGCAGCCCTATCCAATGAGCAGTTCTTC. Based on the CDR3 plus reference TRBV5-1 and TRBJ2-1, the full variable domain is KAGVTQTPRYLIKTRGQQVTLSCSPISGHRSVSWYQQTPGQGLQFLFEYFSETQRNKGNFPGRFSGRQFSNSRSEMNVSTLELGDSALYLCASSSLAALSNEQFFGPGTRLTVL.